What follows are 3 T cell receptor beta chains derived from one specimen sequenced in a study of shared clonotypes between healthy human individuals. The table came from immunoSEQ multiplex PCR; TCRdb's copy has only in-frame clones and leaves some out. The data show about 470,000 clones, about 85% seen once. The sequenced sample consisted of PBMCs. All receptors come from a woman aged 40 to 50 in good health. Some clones in this sample may be carry-over from other donors' samples.

The chain uses TRBV7-2 and TRBJ2-7, with 7 bases identical to TRBD2. The germline V gene encodes CDR1 SGHTA and CDR2 FQGNSA. J was trimmed by 6 bases and V by 1 base; bases with no gene match: 6. The CDR3 covers 14 residues. CDR3 in amino acids: CASSLGGSKSEQYF. As DNA, the CDR3 is TGTGCCAGCAGCTTAGGCGGGAGTAAGAGCGAGCAGTACTTC.

V usage is TRBV2 and J usage is TRBJ2-1; possible D gene TRBD2, 6 bases. The germline V gene encodes CDR1 SNHLY and CDR2 FYNNEI. V lost 6 bases and J lost 2, with 11 bases in between. The CDR3 length is 14 residues. The CDR3 nucleotides are TGTGCCAGCAGCGGGAGTACCCCCTACAATGAGCAGTTCTTC. Translated, it gives CASSGSTPYNEQFF.

V and J are TRBV10-3 and TRBJ1-2; the D gene is possibly TRBD1 (5 bases). In germline, CDR1 is ENHRY, CDR2 SYGVKD. The CDR3 runs 18 residues. V dropped 0 bases and J dropped 5 bases, with 22 bases sitting between them. CDR3 amino acids: CAISESGTGAIGTYGYTF. CDR3 nucleotides: TGTGCCATCAGTGAGTCGGGTACCGGGGCCATCGGGACTTATGGCTACACCTTC.